This T cell receptor (beta chain) was found in a study of cytomegalovirus exposure and HLA in healthy donors (TCRdb year 2017). Some background on the complete study: An earlier analysis of several hundred of the donors reported 250 to 300 Gb of sequence data and 120 million or so unique TCR beta sequences from 150 million to 200 million T cells. Around 300 gigabases of sequencing data and approximately 93 million unique TCR sequences were included in an early release covering 500 to 750 HLA-typed donors. The genetic ancestry cluster associated with self-reported Caucasian donors included 70% to 85% of the roughly 400 genotyped donors. The study aimed to test whether signatures of past pathogen exposure could be identified by cataloging public T cell receptors. Using immunosequencing, the study profiled T cell repertoires from around 670 subjects and related those repertoires to cytomegalovirus serostatus. In addition to the first cohort of approximately 670 subjects, a separate validation cohort of 100 to 150 different subjects was used. To predict cytomegalovirus infection status, the study brought together high-throughput TCR immunosequencing, statistical association of individual TCRs with disease status, and machine learning. In a later analysis, previously published TCR beta repertoires from 550 to 750 donors were re-analyzed and high-resolution HLA genotyping was added so that TCR occurrence patterns could be studied. In the later analysis, no new phenotypic data were used to find candidate immune exposures; instead, reliance was placed on TCR beta sequences and their occurrence across donors. In an earlier analysis of 587 of the donors, high-throughput TCR beta sequencing was used to judge whether each TCR beta V gene segment behaved as functional or pseudogenic. Donor age, sex, ethnicity and CMV serostatus were compiled together with the repertoire data. In a later genetic analysis, genome-wide SNP genotypes for about 55% of the 666 donors were used, and that subset was treated as a discovery cohort. All discovery cohort repertoires had been generated using a single sequencing platform. HLA typing included class I and class II loci at four-digit resolution. Typing coverage varied by locus: roughly 629-630 donors for A, B, C, DRB1 and DQB1; approximately 500 for DQA1; about 570 for DPA1; about 450 for DPB1. Roughly 5 DR-DQ haplotypes were handled as single units for association and clustering, since linkage in the cohort was strong. Among roughly 370 genotyped donors of the cohort, an average of 235,054 unique TCR beta nucleotide sequences were sequenced per donor, roughly a sixth of them non-productive.

Library generation was performed with the immunoSEQ multiplex PCR assay. For the multiplex PCR, a mixture combining 60 forward primers for TCR Vbeta segments and 13 reverse primers for TCR Jbeta segments was used. The CDR3 region of rearranged TCR beta genes was amplified from genomic DNA by a multiplex PCR assay. On the Illumina HiSeq System, the amplified TCR beta libraries were sequenced as 87-base-pair reads. The original methods were these. In a later analysis, tens of millions of unique TCR beta chains were counted across the 650 to 750 repertoires, and approximately 11 million of these chains were shared by at least two donors. A nearest-neighbor algorithm error-corrected the raw reads and collapsed the reads into unique sequences, merging closely related sequences to remove PCR and sequencing errors. Alignment of CDR3 sequences to IMGT reference sequences was used to assign V, D and J gene segments. For a sequence to be retained, at least a six-nucleotide match to both a V gene segment and a J gene segment was required. A rearrangement was called productive if the CDR3 had no stop codons and remained in frame with V and J, and every other rearrangement was called non-productive. CDR3 was defined by IMGT convention, running from the second conserved V-encoded cysteine to the conserved J-encoded phenylalanine. Sequences without an unambiguous match to a single V gene segment were excluded from the earlier analysis of a few hundred of the donors. An earlier analysis of almost 600 of the donors classified V segments as functional when productive rearrangements were above 56.7% and as segregating when the standard deviation between donors was above 5%. A statistical classification framework was developed to diagnose cytomegalovirus status using the catalog of TCR beta chain sequences. In a later analysis, V and J genes were assigned by comparing TCR nucleotide sequences against IMGT/GENE-DB human TR gene sequences. In a later analysis, CDR3 sequences and most-parsimonious VDJ recombination scenarios were assigned using the TCRdist pipeline. A later analysis defined each TCR beta chain by its CDR3 amino acid sequence plus V-gene family, and excluded reads lacking a unique V-gene family. To address suspected cross-contamination and a sequencing artifact, a later analysis removed roughly 640 highly shared, low-generation-probability nucleotide sequences. For each public chain, a later analysis derived a clonal expansion index from normalized ranks of inferred template counts within each repertoire. In a later analysis, generation probabilities were computed with a VDJ recombination model fitted to out-of-frame rearrangements, and the resulting probabilities were checked against IGoR. In a later analysis, TCR-TCR, TCR-HLA and TCR-CMV co-occurrence was scored with hypergeometric tests, and a repertoire-size bias correction was applied to TCR pairs. To estimate false discovery rates, a later analysis permuted the HLA or CMV assignments 20 times. In a later analysis, co-occurring TCRs were grouped using DBSCAN, with TCRdist sequence similarity added in when clustering inside HLA-allele-positive subsets. For co-occurrence clustering, repertoires with fewer than 30,000 or more than 120,000 public chains were excluded, along with roughly 5 repertoires with anomalous nucleotide sharing. This is the immuneACCESS table as TCRdb keeps it, with only in-frame sequences that have V and J called. A part of the clones is gone; compared with another copy, unresolved V genes explain less than half, and the rest is unexplained. The DNA gave D and trimming, while V, J and clone size come from that table. Across this sample there are fewer than 200,000 clones, with roughly 87% seen only once. Roughly 0.2% of the sample comes from the top ten.

The cohort was made up of roughly 670 healthy bone marrow donors. At the time of sampling, all cohort members were nominally healthy, though unrecorded immune exposures were likely present. The donor was CMV seronegative and belonged to the group of several hundred seronegative cohort members. A peripheral blood sample was collected from each donor, and TCR beta sequencing was performed on peripheral blood mononuclear cells. The Qiagen DNeasy Blood Extraction Kit was used to extract genomic DNA from the blood cell samples. Overall study outcomes, separate from this receptor: Compared with the 666-donor mean, donors in an Asian-associated ancestry cluster had fewer N-insertions in productive TCRs, according to a later genetic analysis. In vitro tests confirmed that three of the cytomegalovirus-associated TCR beta chains recognize cytomegalovirus antigens. Linkage disequilibrium might explain the correlated functional status among segregating V segments, but an unknown experimental factor could not be ruled out. A total of 164 TCR beta chains were listed by the study as associated with cytomegalovirus. Strong co-occurrence of HLA alleles, especially DR and DQ, made assigning TCR associations to individual alleles difficult. Because counts were too low, approximately 15 rarely observed V segments, including chromosome 9 orphons, were excluded from the earlier analysis of around 640 of the donors. The 87-base-pair reads could not distinguish some IMGT-functional V segments, including TRBV6-2 and TRBV6-3, so those segments were excluded. HLA typing was unavailable for some donors at each locus, so association tests used only the typed subset. While some public TCRs were present in many individuals, most TCR sequences turned up only very rarely across donors. For the cohort, immune exposure information was limited to CMV serostatus. Presence/absence analyses assumed roughly uniform sequencing depth across donors, an assumption that may not hold. According to the authors, the approach could potentially be generalized to other disease states and immunological phenotypes. A cluster of highly shared sequence variants was judged likely to represent a technical artifact of the sequencing pipeline. The classifier was reported to diagnose cytomegalovirus status with high specificity and sensitivity in both the original cohort and the validation cohort. In a later analysis, HLA-associated TCR beta chains showed more clonal expansion and lower generation probabilities than non-associated chains that were equally common. A later analysis associated about 17,000 TCR beta sequences with specific HLA alleles at a false discovery rate of 0.05. A further reported finding was that TCR beta sequences accurately predicted the HLA-A and HLA-B alleles for most subjects in the first cohort. In a later analysis, the rate of TCR association differed among HLA loci, with DRB1 alleles having the most associated TCRs and HLA-C alleles having the fewest. In an earlier analysis of some 640 of the donors, most TCR beta V segments were observed in productive rearrangements about 87% or about 30% of the time, broadly matching IMGT annotations. Most CMV-associated TCR beta chains appeared to be HLA-restricted in a later analysis, and the HLA associations seemed to be driven largely by CMV exposure. This cohort had only TCR beta chains sequenced, and the lack of alpha or paired-chain data limited which features could be detected. In a later analysis, several top co-occurrence clusters were reported to appear linked to parvovirus B19, influenza, CMV and Epstein-Barr virus. In a later genetic analysis, a missense DCLRE1C variant was associated with V-gene and J-gene trimming of TCR beta chains, and the association was replicated in an independent cohort.

Details on this clone: No cognate antigen has been identified for it. No base quality information exists; no much larger clone differs at one position.

There are 13 amino acids in the CDR3, from cysteine to phenylalanine inclusive. Only the CDR3 region is kept as DNA, spanning 39 bases read in frame from base 1. The CDR1 and CDR2 encoded by the germline V gene are LGHNA and YSLEER. The receptor was isolated from a girl in the first two years of life in good health and CMV-seronegative. Sequencing input: PBMCs. Here the chain combines TRBV4-3 and TRBJ2-5, with a weak D call of TRBD1 (5 bases match). The end of the DNA fits TRBJ2-7 better, so the J call may be wrong. The nucleotide sequence reads TGCGCCAGCAGCCAAAGCAGGGTCTACGAGCAGTACTTC. This codes for CASSQSRVYEQYF.